The 30 T cell receptor beta chains listed next were all sequenced from one sample in a study of cytomegalovirus exposure and HLA in healthy donors. Researchers ran the PCR with 60 Vbeta and 13 Jbeta primers. Here immunoSEQ multiplex PCR was the method, and the copy in TCRdb shows in-frame clones only, minus some. The sample carries some 160,000 clones, roughly a tenth recorded once. The specimen was PBMCs. The receptors here all came from a male donor in good health and CMV-seronegative.

The chain uses TRBV18 and TRBJ1-1, with unresolved D. The CDR3 is made up of 14 amino acids. The germline V and J ends were trimmed by 3 bases and 1 base, with 9 bases remaining between them. The V gene's germline CDR1 is KGHSH and CDR2 LQKENI. The DNA of the CDR3 is TGTGCCAGCTCACCCCGGGAGGGGAACACTGAAGCTTTCTTT. Its protein is CASSPREGNTEAFF.

The count of this clone is one. The chain links TRBV5-1 to TRBJ2-1; 12 bases match TRBD2. With V trimmed by 2 bases and J by 5 bases, 5 bases remained unmatched. The germline CDR1 and CDR2 sequences are SGHRS and YFSETQ. The CDR3 extends over 16 amino acids. The CDR3 loop is CASSFGLAGFNNEQFF. In nucleotides, the CDR3 is TGCGCCAGCAGCTTCGGACTAGCGGGATTCAACAATGAGCAGTTCTTC. The full variable domain, completed using reference TRBV5-1 and TRBJ2-1, is KAGVTQTPRYLIKTRGQQVTLSCSPISGHRSVSWYQQTPGQGLQFLFEYFSETQRNKGNFPGRFSGRQFSNSRSEMNVSTLELGDSALYLCASSFGLAGFNNEQFFGPGTRLTVL.

The V and J genes are TRBV19 and TRBJ1-6, with 9 bases that match TRBD1. Germline V gene lookup returns CDR1 LNHDA and CDR2 SQIVND (reference sequence). This CDR3 contains 14 residues. V lost 11 bases, J lost 6 bases, and 8 bases stayed unmatched. The CDR3 sequence is CACTETGGNSPLHF. The CDR3 bases are TGTGCCTGTACCGAGACAGGGGGTAATTCACCCCTCCACTTT.

V usage is TRBV5-1 and J usage is TRBJ1-2; 8 bases align to TRBD1. The CDR3 covers 13 residues. Germline V gene data show CDR1 as SGHRS and CDR2 as YFSETQ. V lost 3 bases and J lost 6; bases outside the gene matches: 4. CDR3 sequence: CASSSTGANGYTF. CDR3 coding DNA: TGCGCCAGCAGCTCGACAGGGGCGAATGGCTACACCTTC.

This clone was observed a handful of times. CDR3 in DNA: TGTGCCAGCAGCCTAACAGGGTCCACCGGGGAGCTGTTTTTT. This codes for CASSLTGSTGELFF. The chain recombines TRBV27 with TRBJ2-2; possibly TRBD1 for D (6 bases). The CDR3 contains 14 residues. Germline V gives CDR1 MNHEY, CDR2 SMNVEV (reference sequence). The V and J ends lost 6 bases and 4 bases respectively, with 12 bases between them.

This clone was observed a few times. J is TRBJ2-1 and V is TRBV25-1; 9 bases agree with TRBD2. V gave up 8 bases and J gave up 1 base; unmatched junction bases: 6. Germline CDR1 and CDR2: MGHDK and SYGVNS. The CDR3 has 15 amino acids. The CDR3: CASFPAGGSYNEQFF. The DNA for the CDR3 is TGTGCCAGCTTCCCCGCGGGAGGGTCCTACAATGAGCAGTTCTTC.

The chain is built from TRBV4-2 and TRBJ1-5; D possibly corresponds to TRBD1 (6 bases). Germline V CDR1 and CDR2: LGHNA, YNFKEQ. The CDR3 runs to 15 residues. Trimming left V 2 bases short and J 3 bases short, with 11 bases between. For the CDR3, the DNA is TGTGCCAGCAGCCAATCGGACAGTTCCAATCAGCCCCAGCATTTT. It translates to CASSQSDSSNQPQHF.

The rearrangement uses TRBV7-8 and TRBJ1-1; D possibly corresponds to TRBD1 (6 bases). The V end was cut by 4 bases, the J end by 0 bases, with 12 bases between. Germline values: CDR1 SGHVS, CDR2 FQNEAQ. There are 15 residues in the CDR3. Here the CDR3 reads CASSSPGHMNTEAFF. DNA for the CDR3: TGTGCCAGCAGCTCTCCGGGACACATGAACACTGAAGCTTTCTTT. Based on the CDR3 plus reference TRBV7-8 and TRBJ1-1, the full variable domain is GAGVSQSPRYKVAKRGQDVALRCDPISGHVSLFWYQQALGQGPEFLTYFQNEAQLDKSGLPSDRFFAERPEGSVSTLKIQRTQQEDSAVYLCASSSPGHMNTEAFFGQGTRLTVV.

This clone was counted a few times. This chain connects TRBV29-1 to TRBJ1-1; D is unclear. The V end was cut by 5 bases, the J end by 1 base, with 11 bases between. Germline values: CDR1 SQVTM, CDR2 ANQGSEA. The CDR3 has 13 amino acids. This chain's CDR3 is CSVTGYSNTEAFF. The CDR3 nucleotides are TGCAGCGTTACGGGTTACTCGAACACTGAAGCTTTCTTT.

This chain joins TRBV7-2 and TRBJ2-3; 8 bases fit TRBD1. Looked up from germline, CDR1 is SGHTA and CDR2 is FQGNSA. The CDR3 runs to 15 residues. Trimming removed 5 bases from V and 3 bases from J; junction bases left unmatched: 7. The DNA of the CDR3 is TGTGCCAGCAGCGAAAGGGACAGGTGGACAGATACGCAGTATTTT. It specifies CASSERDRWTDTQYF.

The table lists this clone with a few counts. The chain combines TRBV13 with TRBJ2-1; 10 bases are shared with TRBD1. Looked up from germline, CDR1 is PRHDT and CDR2 is FYEKMQ (reference sequence). CDR3 size: 14 residues. Trimming removed 6 bases from V and 6 bases from J; junction bases left unmatched: 5. The CDR3 coding sequence is TGTGCCAGCAGGGGGGACAGGGGTCCCAATGAGCAGTTCTTC. This sequence encodes CASRGDRGPNEQFF.

The chain combines TRBV14 with TRBJ1-6; D is unclear. Germline assignment: CDR1 SGHDN and CDR2 FVKESK. The CDR3 consists of 13 residues. Trimming pared 5 bases from V and 13 bases from J, leaving 15 bases between. CDR3 in amino acids: CASSLRPLTPLHF. The CDR3 nucleotides read TGTGCCAGCAGCTTACGCCCACTAACGCCCCTCCACTTT.

This clone was seen a few times. This chain uses TRBV7-6 with TRBJ2-7; D is perhaps TRBD2 (6 bases). From germline, CDR1 is SGHVS and CDR2 FNYEAQ. Trimming took off 6 bases at V and 2 bases at J, with 14 bases between the two ends. The CDR3 loop spans 14 amino acids. DNA for the CDR3: TGTGCCAGCAGACTGGAGGGGCGTCCCTACGAGCAGTACTTC. This translates into CASRLEGRPYEQYF.

The gene calls are TRBV30 and TRBJ2-5; TRBD1 agrees at 8 bases. The V gene's germline CDR1 is GTSNPN and CDR2 SVGIG (reference sequence). Losses at the gene ends were 3 bases for V and 3 bases for J; bases not matched to a gene: 21. The CDR3 has 19 residues. The DNA of the CDR3 is TGTGCCTGGAGCCACGGGACAGGAGGAAGCAAAAGAAGGAAAGAGACCCAGTACTTC. Its translation: CAWSHGTGGSKRRKETQYF.

The rearrangement joins TRBV4-1 to TRBJ1-6; D is unresolved. The length of the CDR3 is 14 residues. Trimming took off 4 bases at V and 9 bases at J, with 13 bases between the two ends. Germline V lookup: CDR1 MGHRA, CDR2 YSYEKL. CDR3: CASSPIAMFSPLHF. The CDR3 nucleotides are TGCGCCAGCAGCCCTATAGCGATGTTTTCACCCCTCCACTTT.

This clone was seen only a few times. The CDR3 region has the DNA TGCGCCAGCAGCCAAGTTCGTGGGGCAGATGAAAAACTGTTTTTT. Amino acids: CASSQVRGADEKLFF. This chain connects TRBV4-1 to TRBJ1-4; D possibly corresponds to TRBD1 (5 bases). CDR3 length equals 15 residues. The germline CDR1 and CDR2 sequences are MGHRA and YSYEKL. The V and J ends lost 1 base and 6 bases respectively, with 12 bases between them.

This sequence joins TRBV5-5 and TRBJ1-4, with unresolved D. The V gene lost 4 bases and the J gene lost 0 bases, with 10 bases spanning the gap. Per the germline V gene, CDR1 is SGHKS and CDR2 is YYEKEE (reference sequence). The CDR3 is made up of 15 amino acids. This CDR3 reads CASSLLFATNEKLFF. Here the CDR3 DNA reads TGTGCCAGCAGCCTTCTTTTCGCAACTAATGAAAAACTGTTTTTT.

This chain joins TRBV7-9 and TRBJ2-1, with 10 nucleotides matching TRBD2. V lost 5 bases, J lost 4 bases, and 5 bases stayed unmatched. Per germline, CDR1 SEHNR and CDR2 FQNEAQ (reference sequence). The length of the CDR3 is 15 residues. In DNA, the CDR3 is TGTGCCAGCAGCCATAGCGGGGGGCGATACAATGAGCAGTTCTTC. This encodes CASSHSGGRYNEQFF. The full variable domain, in which reference TRBV7-9 and TRBJ2-1 provide the parts outside the CDR3, is DTGVSQNPRHKITKRGQNVTFRCDPISEHNRLYWYRQTLGQGPEFLTYFQNEAQLEKSRLLSDRFSAERPKGSFSTLEIQRTEQGDSAMYLCASSHSGGRYNEQFFGPGTRLTVL.

Concerning this clone itself: The sample contains more than one DNA sequence encoding this CDR3. The chain is built from TRBV29-1 and TRBJ1-3, with a weak D call TRBD1 (6 bases). The V end was cut by 6 bases, the J end by 0 bases, with 15 bases between. Germline V gene lookup returns CDR1 SQVTM and CDR2 ANQGSEA. The CDR3 totals 15 residues. For the CDR3, the DNA is TGCAGCGTCTCCATGACAGGAGGCTCTGGAAACACCATATATTTT. This codes for CSVSMTGGSGNTIYF.

There are a few counts of this clone. This chain uses TRBV7-9 with TRBJ2-3; tentative D call: TRBD2 (6 bases). The CDR3 contains 13 residues. The germline gives CDR1 SEHNR, CDR2 FQNEAQ (reference sequence). Deletions cut 5 bases from V and 1 base from J, with 7 bases between. The CDR3: CASSQRGTDTQYF. The CDR3 DNA is TGTGCCAGCAGCCAGCGGGGCACAGATACGCAGTATTTT.

The V and J genes are TRBV7-2 and TRBJ1-2, with D hard to call. V shed 1 base and J shed 3 bases, with 12 bases lying between them. Germline V gene sequence: CDR1 SGHTA, CDR2 FQGNSA. The CDR3 has 15 amino acids. CDR3 coding DNA: TGTGCCAGCAGCTTAGTTTCCGGTGTCGACTATGGCTACACCTTC. Protein: CASSLVSGVDYGYTF.

The sample holds a few counts of this clone. The chain has TRBV28 and TRBJ2-7; D remains ambiguous. CDR1 and CDR2 from the germline V gene are MDHEN and SYDVKM. The length of the CDR3 is 14 residues. Trimming pared 2 bases from V and 5 bases from J, leaving 13 bases between. The CDR3 here is CASSLGQAPDEQYF. The DNA for the CDR3 is TGTGCCAGCAGTTTAGGGCAGGCCCCCGACGAGCAGTACTTC.

About this clone itself: The conserved phenylalanine or tryptophan is not found at the CDR3 terminus, so this likely reflects a read error. The chain couples TRBV2 to TRBJ1-6, with D possibly being TRBD1 (5 bases). Germline V lookup: CDR1 SNHLY, CDR2 FYNNEI. V dropped 1 base and J dropped 8 bases, with 18 bases sitting between them. This CDR3 has 17 residues. The CDR3 loop is CASSEGYRTEGDSPLHL. The CDR3 DNA reads as TGTGCCAGCAGTGAAGGGTACAGGACCGAAGGCGATTCACCCCTCCACCTT.

This clone was observed a few times. The chain is built from TRBV7-9 and TRBJ2-3, with TRBD1 matching 10 bases. Germline loops: CDR1 SEHNR, CDR2 FQNEAQ (reference sequence). The CDR3 has 14 residues. The ends lost 3 bases at V and 6 bases at J; junction bases unmatched: 3. CDR3: CASSLGDRGDTQYF. The CDR3 region has the DNA TGTGCCAGCAGCTTGGGGGACAGGGGTGATACGCAGTATTTT.

This clone was recorded a few times. J is TRBJ2-1 and V is TRBV9, with 9 bases aligning to TRBD2. V shed 3 bases and J 10 bases; nucleotides not matched to a gene: 17. The CDR3 has 17 residues. Germline V gene data show CDR1 as SGDLS and CDR2 as YYNGEE. Here the CDR3 reads CASSATWAGGPEDEQFF. The CDR3 coding sequence is TGTGCCAGCAGCGCTACTTGGGCGGGAGGGCCGGAGGACGAGCAGTTCTTC.

This clone was observed a handful of times. The rearrangement joins TRBV5-1 to TRBJ2-3; D is ambiguous. Trimming stripped 2 bases from V and 5 bases from J, with 9 bases between. Germline assignment: CDR1 SGHRS and CDR2 YFSETQ. The length of the CDR3 is 13 residues. DNA for the CDR3: TGCGCCAGCAGCTTAGAGGTCATAGATACGCAGTATTTT. Protein sequence: CASSLEVIDTQYF.

The J gene is TRBJ2-7, the V gene TRBV6-5; no definite D call. Germline CDR1 is MNHEY and CDR2 is SVGAGI. This CDR3 has 15 residues. V lost 7 bases, J lost 0 bases, and 16 bases lay in between. The CDR3 region is CASKSVPEASYEQYF. The CDR3 DNA follows: TGTGCCAGCAAATCGGTCCCCGAGGCCTCCTACGAGCAGTACTTC.

This chain uses TRBV28 with TRBJ1-4, with D hard to call. Germline lookup yields CDR1 MDHEN and CDR2 SYDVKM. CDR3 size: 16 residues. Deletions cut 6 bases from V and 0 bases from J, with 14 bases between. The chain's CDR3 is CASSLTGISTNEKLFF. Here the CDR3 DNA reads TGTGCCAGCAGCCTAACGGGGATCTCAACTAATGAAAAACTGTTTTTT. The variable domain in full, with the rest retrieved from reference TRBV28 and TRBJ1-4, is DVKVTQSSRYLVKRTGEKVFLECVQDMDHENMFWYRQDPGLGLRLIYFSYDVKMKEKGDIPEGYSVSREKKERFSLILESASTNQTSMYLCASSLTGISTNEKLFFGSGTQLSVL.

This clone was detected a few times. The V and J genes are TRBV9 and TRBJ2-2; possible D gene TRBD2, 6 bases. Germline-derived CDR1 and CDR2 are SGDLS and YYNGEE. The CDR3 extends over 16 amino acids. The V and J ends lost 2 bases and 4 bases respectively, with 15 bases between them. DNA of the CDR3: TGTGCCAGCAGCGTTGATAGAGGGCGGGGCACCGGGGAGCTGTTTTTT. Its translation: CASSVDRGRGTGELFF. Full variable domain (outside the CDR3, taken from reference TRBV9 and TRBJ2-2): DSGVTQTPKHLITATGQRVTLRCSPRSGDLSVYWYQQSLDQGLQFLIQYYNGEERAKGNILERFSAQQFPDLHSELNLSSLELGDSALYFCASSVDRGRGTGELFFGEGSRLTVL.

This clone was picked up a small number of times. The chain carries TRBV19 and TRBJ2-1; weak D call: TRBD2 (6 bases). Trimming stripped 5 bases from V and 0 bases from J, with 14 bases between. Germline V CDR1 and CDR2: LNHDA, SQIVND (reference sequence). There are 16 residues in the CDR3. The CDR3 reads CASSPRLGSSYNEQFF. The CDR3 DNA is TGTGCCAGTAGTCCTCGACTAGGTAGCTCCTACAATGAGCAGTTCTTC.